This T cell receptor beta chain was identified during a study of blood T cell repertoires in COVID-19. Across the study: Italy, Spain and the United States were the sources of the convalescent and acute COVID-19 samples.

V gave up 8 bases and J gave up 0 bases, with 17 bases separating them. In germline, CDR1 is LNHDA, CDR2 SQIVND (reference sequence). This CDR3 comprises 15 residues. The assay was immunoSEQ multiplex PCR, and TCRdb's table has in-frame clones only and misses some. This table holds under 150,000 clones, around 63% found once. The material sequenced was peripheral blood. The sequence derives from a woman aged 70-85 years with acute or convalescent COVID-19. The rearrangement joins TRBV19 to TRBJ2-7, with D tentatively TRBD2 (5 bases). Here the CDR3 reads CASSPLGGRSYEQYF. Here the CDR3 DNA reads TGTGCCAGTTCTCCCTTGGGCGGGCGCTCCTACGAGCAGTACTTC.